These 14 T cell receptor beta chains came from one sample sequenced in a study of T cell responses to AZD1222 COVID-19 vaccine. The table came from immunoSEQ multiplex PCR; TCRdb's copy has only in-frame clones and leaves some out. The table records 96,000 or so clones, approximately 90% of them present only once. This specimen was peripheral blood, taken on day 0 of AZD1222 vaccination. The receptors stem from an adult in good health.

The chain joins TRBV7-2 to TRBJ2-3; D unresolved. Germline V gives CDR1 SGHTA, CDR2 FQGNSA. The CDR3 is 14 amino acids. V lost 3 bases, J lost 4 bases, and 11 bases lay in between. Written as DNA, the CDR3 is TGTGCCAGCAGCTTCTTTCCAGAATCAGATACGCAGTATTTT. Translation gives CASSFFPESDTQYF. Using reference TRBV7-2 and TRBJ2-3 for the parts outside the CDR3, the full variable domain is GAGVSQSPSNKVTEKGKDVELRCDPISGHTALYWYRQSLGQGLEFLIYFQGNSAPDKSGLPSDRFSAERTGGSVSTLTIQRTQQEDSAVYLCASSFFPESDTQYFGPGTRLTVL.

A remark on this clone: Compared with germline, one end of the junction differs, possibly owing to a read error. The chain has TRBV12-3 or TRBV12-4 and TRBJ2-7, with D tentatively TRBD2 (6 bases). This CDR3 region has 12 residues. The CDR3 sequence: CASSLEYEGLTF. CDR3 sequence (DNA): TGTGCCAGCAGTTTAGAGTATGAGGGACTCACTTTC.

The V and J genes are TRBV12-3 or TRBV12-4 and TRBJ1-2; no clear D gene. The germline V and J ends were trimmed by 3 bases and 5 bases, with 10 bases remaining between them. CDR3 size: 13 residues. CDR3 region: CASSFARSYGYTF. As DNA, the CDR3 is TGTGCCAGCAGTTTTGCTCGGTCGTATGGCTACACCTTC.

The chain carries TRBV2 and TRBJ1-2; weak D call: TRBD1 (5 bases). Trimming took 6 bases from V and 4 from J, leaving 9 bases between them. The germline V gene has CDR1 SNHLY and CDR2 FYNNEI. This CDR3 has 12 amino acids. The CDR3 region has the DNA TGTGCCAGCAGCAGACAGATCTATGGCTACACCTTC. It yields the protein CASSRQIYGYTF.

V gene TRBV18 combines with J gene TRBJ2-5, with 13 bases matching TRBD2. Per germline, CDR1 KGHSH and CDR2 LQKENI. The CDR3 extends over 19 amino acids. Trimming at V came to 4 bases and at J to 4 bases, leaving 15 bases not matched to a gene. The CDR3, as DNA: TGTGCCAGCTCACAGAAACTATTCGGGACTAGCGGGGAAAGAGAGACCCAGTACTTC. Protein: CASSQKLFGTSGERETQYF.

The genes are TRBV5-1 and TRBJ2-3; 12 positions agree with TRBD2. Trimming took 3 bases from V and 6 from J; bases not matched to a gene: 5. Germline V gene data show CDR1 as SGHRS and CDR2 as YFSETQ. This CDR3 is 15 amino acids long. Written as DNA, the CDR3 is TGCGCCAGCAGCTCTACTAGCGGGAGGTGGGATACGCAGTATTTT. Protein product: CASSSTSGRWDTQYF.

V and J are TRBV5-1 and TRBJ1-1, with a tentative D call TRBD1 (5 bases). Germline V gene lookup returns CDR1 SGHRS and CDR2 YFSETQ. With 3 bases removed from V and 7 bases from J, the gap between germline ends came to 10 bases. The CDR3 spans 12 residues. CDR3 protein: CASSSPGGEAFF. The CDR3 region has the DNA TGCGCCAGCAGCTCTCCTGGGGGTGAAGCTTTCTTT.

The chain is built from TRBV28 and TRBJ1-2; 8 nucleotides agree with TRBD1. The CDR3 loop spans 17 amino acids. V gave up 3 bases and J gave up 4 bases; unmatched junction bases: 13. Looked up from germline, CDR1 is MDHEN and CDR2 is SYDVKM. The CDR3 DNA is TGTGCCAGCAGTTTCACCAGGGGGCATCAACGGGTCTATGGCTACACCTTC. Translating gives CASSFTRGHQRVYGYTF.

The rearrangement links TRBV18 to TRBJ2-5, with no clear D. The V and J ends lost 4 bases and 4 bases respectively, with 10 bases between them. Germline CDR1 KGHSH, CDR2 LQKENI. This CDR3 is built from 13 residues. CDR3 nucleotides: TGTGCCAGCTCACAACAGATCGGAGAGACCCAGTACTTC. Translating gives CASSQQIGETQYF. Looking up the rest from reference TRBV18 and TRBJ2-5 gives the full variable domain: NAGVMQNPRHLVRRRGQEARLRCSPMKGHSHVYWYRQLPEEGLKFMVYLQKENIIDESGMPKERFSAEFPKEGPSILRIQQVVRGDSAAYFCASSQQIGETQYFGPGTRLLVL.

CDR3 residues: CASSFRGMVKDQPQHF. The CDR3 nucleotides read TGTGCCAGCAGCTTCCGGGGTATGGTTAAGGATCAGCCCCAGCATTTT. The chain couples TRBV5-6 to TRBJ1-5; D uncertain. CDR1 is SGHDT and CDR2 is YYEEEE in the germline V gene. The CDR3 extends over 16 amino acids. V gave up 2 bases and J gave up 5 bases, with 17 bases separating them.

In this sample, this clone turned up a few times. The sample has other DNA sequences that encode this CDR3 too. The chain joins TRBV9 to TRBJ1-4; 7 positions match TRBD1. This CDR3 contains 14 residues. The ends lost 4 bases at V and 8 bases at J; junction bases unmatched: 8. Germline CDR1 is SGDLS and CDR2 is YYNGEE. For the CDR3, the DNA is TGTGCCAGCAGCAGACAGGGCGGGGGGGAAAAACTGTTTTTT. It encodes CASSRQGGGEKLFF.

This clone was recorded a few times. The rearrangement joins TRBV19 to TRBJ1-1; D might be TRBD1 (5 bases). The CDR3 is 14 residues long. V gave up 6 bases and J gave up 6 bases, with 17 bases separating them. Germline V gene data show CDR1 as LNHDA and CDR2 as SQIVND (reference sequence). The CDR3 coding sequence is TGTGCCAGTAGGCTCCCAGGGAAGTTCGCTGAAGCTTTCTTT. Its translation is CASRLPGKFAEAFF.

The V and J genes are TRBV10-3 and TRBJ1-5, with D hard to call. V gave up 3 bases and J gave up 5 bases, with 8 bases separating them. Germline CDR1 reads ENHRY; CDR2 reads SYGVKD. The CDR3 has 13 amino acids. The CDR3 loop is CAISETADQPQHF. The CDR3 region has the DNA TGTGCCATCAGTGAAACTGCTGATCAGCCCCAGCATTTT.

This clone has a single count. In DNA, the CDR3 is TGTGCCAGCAGCTATAACCGGGAGCTCGAAGAGACCCAGTACTTC. It is translated as CASSYNRELEETQYF. V is TRBV7-6 and J is TRBJ2-5; possible D gene TRBD2, 6 bases. CDR3 length: 15 residues. The V gene lost 4 bases and the J gene lost 3 bases, with 15 bases spanning the gap. Germline CDR1 SGHVS, CDR2 FNYEAQ.